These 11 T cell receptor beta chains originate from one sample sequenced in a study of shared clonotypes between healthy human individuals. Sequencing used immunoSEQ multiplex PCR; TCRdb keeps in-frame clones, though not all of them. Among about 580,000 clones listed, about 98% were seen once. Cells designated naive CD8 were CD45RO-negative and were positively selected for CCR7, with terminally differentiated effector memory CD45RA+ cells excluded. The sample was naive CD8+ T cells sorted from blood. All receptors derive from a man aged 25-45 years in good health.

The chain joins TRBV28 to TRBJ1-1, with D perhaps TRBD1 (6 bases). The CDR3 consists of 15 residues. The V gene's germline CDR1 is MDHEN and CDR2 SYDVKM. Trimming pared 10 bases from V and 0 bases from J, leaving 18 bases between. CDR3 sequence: CATLGAGPMNTEAFF. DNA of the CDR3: TGTGCCACCCTGGGGGCAGGGCCAATGAACACTGAAGCTTTCTTT.

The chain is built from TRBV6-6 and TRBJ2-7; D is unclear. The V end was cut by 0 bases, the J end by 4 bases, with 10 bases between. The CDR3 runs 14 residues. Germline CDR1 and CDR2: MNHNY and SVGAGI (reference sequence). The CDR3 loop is CASSYSGQQYEQYF. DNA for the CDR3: TGTGCCAGCAGTTACTCGGGCCAGCAATACGAGCAGTACTTC.

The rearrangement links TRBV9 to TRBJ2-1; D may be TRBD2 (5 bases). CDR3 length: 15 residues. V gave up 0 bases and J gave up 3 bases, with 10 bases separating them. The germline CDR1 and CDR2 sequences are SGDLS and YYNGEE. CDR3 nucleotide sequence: TGTGCCAGCAGCGTAGTCTCAGGAGGCTACAATGAGCAGTTCTTC. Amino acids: CASSVVSGGYNEQFF.

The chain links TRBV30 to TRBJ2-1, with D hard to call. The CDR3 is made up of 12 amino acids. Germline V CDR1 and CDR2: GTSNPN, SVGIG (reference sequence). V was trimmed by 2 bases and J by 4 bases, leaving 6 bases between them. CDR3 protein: CAWSRLYNEQFF. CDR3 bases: TGTGCCTGGAGTAGACTTTACAATGAGCAGTTCTTC. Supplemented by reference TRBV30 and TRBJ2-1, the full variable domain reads SQTIHQWPATLVQPVGSPLSLECTVEGTSNPNLYWYRQAAGRGLQLLFYSVGIGQISSEVPQNLSASRPQDRQFILSSKKLLLSDSGFYLCAWSRLYNEQFFGPGTRLTVL.

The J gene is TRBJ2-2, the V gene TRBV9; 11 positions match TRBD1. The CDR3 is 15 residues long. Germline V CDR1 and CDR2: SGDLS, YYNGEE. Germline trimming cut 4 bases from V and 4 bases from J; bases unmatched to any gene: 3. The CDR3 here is CASSPGQGVTGELFF. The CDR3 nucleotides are TGTGCCAGCAGCCCGGGACAGGGGGTCACCGGGGAGCTGTTTTTT.

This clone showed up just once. The DNA for the CDR3 is TGCGCCAGCAGGGGCCGGACAGAAGCTAACTATGGCTACACCTTC. This translates into CASRGRTEANYGYTF. V gene TRBV5-1 combines with J gene TRBJ1-2; weak D call: TRBD1 (6 bases). Germline V gene data show CDR1 as SGHRS and CDR2 as YFSETQ. The V end lost 5 bases, the J end lost 0 bases, and 14 bases lay between the germline ends. CDR3 length: 15 residues.

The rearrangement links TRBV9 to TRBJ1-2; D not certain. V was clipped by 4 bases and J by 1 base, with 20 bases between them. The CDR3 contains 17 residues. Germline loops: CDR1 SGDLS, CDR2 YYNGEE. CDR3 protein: CASSLLVSGEINYGYTF. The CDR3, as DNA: TGTGCCAGCAGCCTCCTCGTTAGTGGAGAAATTAACTATGGCTACACCTTC. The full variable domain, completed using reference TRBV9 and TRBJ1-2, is DSGVTQTPKHLITATGQRVTLRCSPRSGDLSVYWYQQSLDQGLQFLIQYYNGEERAKGNILERFSAQQFPDLHSELNLSSLELGDSALYFCASSLLVSGEINYGYTFGSGTRLTVV.

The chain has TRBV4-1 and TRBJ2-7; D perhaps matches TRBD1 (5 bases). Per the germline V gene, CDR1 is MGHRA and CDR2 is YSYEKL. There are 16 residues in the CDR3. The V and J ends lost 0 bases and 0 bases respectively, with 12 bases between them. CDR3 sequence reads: CASSQDPQASSYEQYF. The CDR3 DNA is TGCGCCAGCAGCCAAGACCCACAGGCGAGCTCCTACGAGCAGTACTTC.

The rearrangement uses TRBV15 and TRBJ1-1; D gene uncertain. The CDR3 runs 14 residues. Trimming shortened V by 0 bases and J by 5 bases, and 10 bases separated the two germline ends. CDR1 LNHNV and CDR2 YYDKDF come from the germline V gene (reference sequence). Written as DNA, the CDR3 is TGTGCCACCAGCAGAGATCTTCCCGAGACTGAAGCTTTCTTT. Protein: CATSRDLPETEAFF.

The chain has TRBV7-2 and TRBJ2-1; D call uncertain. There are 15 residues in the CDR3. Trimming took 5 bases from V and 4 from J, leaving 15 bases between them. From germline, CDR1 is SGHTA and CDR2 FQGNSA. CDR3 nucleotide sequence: TGTGCCAGCAGCCCCGATTGGTCCCCGTACAATGAGCAGTTCTTC. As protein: CASSPDWSPYNEQFF.

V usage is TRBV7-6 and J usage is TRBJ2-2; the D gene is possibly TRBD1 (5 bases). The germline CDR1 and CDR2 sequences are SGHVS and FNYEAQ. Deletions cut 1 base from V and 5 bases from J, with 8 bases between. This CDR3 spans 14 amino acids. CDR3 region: CASSLEQATGELFF. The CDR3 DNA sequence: TGTGCCAGCAGCTTAGAACAGGCGACCGGGGAGCTGTTTTTT.